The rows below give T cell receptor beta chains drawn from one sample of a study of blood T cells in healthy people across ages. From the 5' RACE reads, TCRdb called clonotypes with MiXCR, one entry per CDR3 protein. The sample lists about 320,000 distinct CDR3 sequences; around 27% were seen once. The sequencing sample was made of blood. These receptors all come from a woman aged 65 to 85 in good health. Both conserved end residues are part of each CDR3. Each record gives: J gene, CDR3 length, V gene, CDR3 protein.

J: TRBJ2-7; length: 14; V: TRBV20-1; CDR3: CSATPQREPYEQYF
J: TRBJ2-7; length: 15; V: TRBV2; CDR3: CASTNGTSGSYEQYF
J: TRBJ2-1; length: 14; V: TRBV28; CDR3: CASGLVGTYNEQFF
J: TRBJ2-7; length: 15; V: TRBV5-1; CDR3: CASSSHRTPQYEQYF
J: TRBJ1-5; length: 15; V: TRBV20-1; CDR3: CSARDRGGGKQPQHF
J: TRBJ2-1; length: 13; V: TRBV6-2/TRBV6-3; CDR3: CASSYGAYNEQFF
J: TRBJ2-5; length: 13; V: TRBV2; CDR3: CASSDRYQETQYF
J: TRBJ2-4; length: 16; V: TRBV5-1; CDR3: CANRDREMTNKNIQYF
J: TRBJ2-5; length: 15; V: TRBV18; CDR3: CASSLRQGSQGTQYF
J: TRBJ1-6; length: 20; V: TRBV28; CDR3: CASSADWDRGGLRRNSPLHF
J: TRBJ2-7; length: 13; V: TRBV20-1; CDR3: CSALPPTSYEQYF
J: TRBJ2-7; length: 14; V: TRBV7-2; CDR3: CASSQTGTLGEQYF
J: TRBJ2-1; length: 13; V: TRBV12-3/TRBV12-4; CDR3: CASSLSQLNEQFF
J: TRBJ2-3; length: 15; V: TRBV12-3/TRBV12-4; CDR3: CASSLVEASADTQYF
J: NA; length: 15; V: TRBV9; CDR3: CASSGRDRTYNEQFF
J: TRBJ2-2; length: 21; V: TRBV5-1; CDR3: CASSSVSGTSGNPRWTGELFF
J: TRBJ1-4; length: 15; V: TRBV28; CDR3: CASSPGGQGNEKLFF
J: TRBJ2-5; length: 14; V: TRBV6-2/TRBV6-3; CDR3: CASRNWDFKETQYF
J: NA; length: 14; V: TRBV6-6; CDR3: CASSRDPRLYEQYF
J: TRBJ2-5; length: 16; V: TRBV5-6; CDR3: CASSFKGLAGVETQYF
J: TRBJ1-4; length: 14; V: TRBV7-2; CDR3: CASSRTGTEEKLFF
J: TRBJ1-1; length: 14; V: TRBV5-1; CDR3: CASSKLGGNTEAFF
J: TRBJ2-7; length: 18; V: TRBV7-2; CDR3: CASSLKTSGSLGSYEQYF
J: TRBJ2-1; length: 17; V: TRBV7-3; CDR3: CASSLGAAGGGSVEQFF
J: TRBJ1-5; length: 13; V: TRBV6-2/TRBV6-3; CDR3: CASHDRGTQPQHF
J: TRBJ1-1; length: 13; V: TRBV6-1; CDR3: CASSEAGDTEAFF
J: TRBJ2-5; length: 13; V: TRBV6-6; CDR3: CATRDSIRETQYF
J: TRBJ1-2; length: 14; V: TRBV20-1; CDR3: CSASRGGTDYGYTF
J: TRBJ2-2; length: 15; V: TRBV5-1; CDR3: CASSLALANTGELFF
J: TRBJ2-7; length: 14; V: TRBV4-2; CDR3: CASSQESFSHEQYF
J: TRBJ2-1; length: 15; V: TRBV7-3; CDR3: CASSPGTGGQGEQFF
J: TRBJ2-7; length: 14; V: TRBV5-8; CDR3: CASRAEGALYEQYF
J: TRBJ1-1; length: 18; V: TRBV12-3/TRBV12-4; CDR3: CASSQGDRTIKQGTEAFF
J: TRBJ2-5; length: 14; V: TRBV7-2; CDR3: CASSGGAAQETQYF
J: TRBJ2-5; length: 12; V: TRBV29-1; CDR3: CSVKLATETQYF
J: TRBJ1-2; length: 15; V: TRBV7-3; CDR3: CASSLTVGAKYGYTF
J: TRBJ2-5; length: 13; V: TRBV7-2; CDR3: CASSMWRRETQYF
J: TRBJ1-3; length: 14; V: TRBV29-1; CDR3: CSVVDEGIGNTIYF
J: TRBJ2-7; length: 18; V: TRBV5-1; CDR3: CASSLGPQTSGIGYEQYF
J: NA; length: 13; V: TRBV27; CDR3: CASSLRPDYEQYF
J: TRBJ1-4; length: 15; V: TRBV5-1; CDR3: CASSSRGGINEKLFF
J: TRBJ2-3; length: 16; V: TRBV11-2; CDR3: CASSYSTGNRGDTQYF
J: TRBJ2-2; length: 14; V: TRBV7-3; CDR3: CASSGDGNTGELFF
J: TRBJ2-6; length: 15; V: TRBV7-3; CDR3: CASSPTLSGANVLTF
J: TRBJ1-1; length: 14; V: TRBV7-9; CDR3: CASSLGGMVTEAFF
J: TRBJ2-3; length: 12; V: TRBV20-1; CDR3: CSPRVGTDTQYF
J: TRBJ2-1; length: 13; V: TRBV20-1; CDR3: CSAKAVPYNEQFF
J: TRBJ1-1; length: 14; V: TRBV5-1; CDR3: CASTSGTLNTEAFF
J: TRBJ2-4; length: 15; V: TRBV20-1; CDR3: CSAKGRARVKNIQYF
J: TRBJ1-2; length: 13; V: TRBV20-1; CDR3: CSARDEESYGYTF
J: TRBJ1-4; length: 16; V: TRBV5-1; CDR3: CASSWGSGTDNEKLFF
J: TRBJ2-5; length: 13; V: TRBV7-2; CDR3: CASSTARGREQYF
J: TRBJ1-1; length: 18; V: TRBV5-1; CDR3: CASSLRQPGQGLNTEAFF